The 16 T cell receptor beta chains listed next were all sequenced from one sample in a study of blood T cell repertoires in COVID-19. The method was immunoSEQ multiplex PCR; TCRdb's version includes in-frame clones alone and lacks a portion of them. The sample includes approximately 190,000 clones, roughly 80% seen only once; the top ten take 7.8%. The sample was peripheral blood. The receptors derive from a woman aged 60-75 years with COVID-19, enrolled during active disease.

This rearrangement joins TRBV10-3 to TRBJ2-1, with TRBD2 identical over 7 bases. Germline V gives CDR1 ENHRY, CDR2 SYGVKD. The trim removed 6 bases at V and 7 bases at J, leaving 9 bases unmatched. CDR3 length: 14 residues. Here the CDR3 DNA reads TGTGCCATCAGGCTAGCGGTAAGAGGGAATGAGCAGTTCTTC. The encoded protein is CAIRLAVRGNEQFF.

In nucleotides, the CDR3 is TGCGCCAGCAGCTCGACAGGGGGAAACACTGAAGCTTTCTTT. Translated: CASSSTGGNTEAFF. The chain uses TRBV5-1 and TRBJ1-1, with 9 nucleotides matching TRBD1. The V gene end was trimmed by 3 bases and the J gene end by 2 bases; junction bases not matched to a gene: 2. The length of the CDR3 is 14 residues. The germline CDR1 and CDR2 sequences are SGHRS and YFSETQ. Looking up the rest from reference TRBV5-1 and TRBJ1-1 gives the full variable domain: KAGVTQTPRYLIKTRGQQVTLSCSPISGHRSVSWYQQTPGQGLQFLFEYFSETQRNKGNFPGRFSGRQFSNSRSEMNVSTLELGDSALYLCASSSTGGNTEAFFGQGTRLTVV.

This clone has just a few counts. The CDR3 sequence is CASMRSSEWEQFF. DNA of the CDR3: TGTGCCAGCATGAGGTCGAGTGAGTGGGAGCAGTTCTTC. This chain uses TRBV6-5 with TRBJ2-1; D remains ambiguous. The V gene's germline CDR1 is MNHEY and CDR2 SVGAGI. The CDR3 is 13 amino acids. V lost 7 bases to trimming and J lost 10 bases, with 17 bases between them.

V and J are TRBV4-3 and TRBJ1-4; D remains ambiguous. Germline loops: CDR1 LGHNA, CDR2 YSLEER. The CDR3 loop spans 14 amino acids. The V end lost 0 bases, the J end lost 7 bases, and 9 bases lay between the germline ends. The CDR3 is CASSQETNSEKLFF. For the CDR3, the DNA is TGCGCCAGCAGCCAAGAGACAAATAGTGAAAAACTGTTTTTT.

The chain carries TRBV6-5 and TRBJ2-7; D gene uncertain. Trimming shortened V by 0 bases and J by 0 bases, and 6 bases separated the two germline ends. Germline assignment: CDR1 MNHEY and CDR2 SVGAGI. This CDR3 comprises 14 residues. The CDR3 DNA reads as TGTGCCAGCAGTTACTCTTCAGGCTCCTACGAGCAGTACGTC. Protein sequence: CASSYSSGSYEQYV.

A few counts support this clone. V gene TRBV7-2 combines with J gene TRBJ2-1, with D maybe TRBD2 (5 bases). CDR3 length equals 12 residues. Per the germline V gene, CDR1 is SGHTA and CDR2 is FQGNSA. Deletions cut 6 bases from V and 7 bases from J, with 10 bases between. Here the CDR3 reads CASSRTPNEQFF. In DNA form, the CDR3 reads TGTGCCAGCAGTCGGACTCCTAATGAGCAGTTCTTC.

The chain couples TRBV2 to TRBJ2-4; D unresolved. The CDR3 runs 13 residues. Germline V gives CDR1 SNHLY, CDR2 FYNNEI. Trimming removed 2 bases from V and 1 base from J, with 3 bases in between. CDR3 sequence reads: CASSESAKNIQYF. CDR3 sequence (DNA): TGTGCCAGCAGTGAATCGGCCAAAAACATTCAGTACTTC.

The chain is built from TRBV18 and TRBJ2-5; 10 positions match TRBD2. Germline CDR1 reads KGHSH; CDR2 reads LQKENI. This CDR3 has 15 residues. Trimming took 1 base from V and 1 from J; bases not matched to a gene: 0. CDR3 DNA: TGTGCCAGCTCACCACTAGCGGGGGGCCAAGAGACCCAGTACTTC. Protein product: CASSPLAGGQETQYF.

DNA of the CDR3: TGTGCCAGCACATACAGGGCGGGCGAGCAGTACGTC. It encodes CASTYRAGEQYV. The chain links TRBV7-3 to TRBJ2-7; tentatively, D is TRBD1 (6 bases). With 7 bases removed from V and 6 bases from J, the gap between germline ends came to 13 bases. Germline V gene sequence: CDR1 SGHTA, CDR2 FQGTGA. CDR3 length: 12 amino acids.

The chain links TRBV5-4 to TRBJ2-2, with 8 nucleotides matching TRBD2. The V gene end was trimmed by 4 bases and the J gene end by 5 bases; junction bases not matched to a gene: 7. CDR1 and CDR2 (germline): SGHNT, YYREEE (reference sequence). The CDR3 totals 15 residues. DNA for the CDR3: TGTGCCAGCAGCCCCCCGGGGGGGTTGACCGGGGAGCTGTTTTTT. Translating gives CASSPPGGLTGELFF.

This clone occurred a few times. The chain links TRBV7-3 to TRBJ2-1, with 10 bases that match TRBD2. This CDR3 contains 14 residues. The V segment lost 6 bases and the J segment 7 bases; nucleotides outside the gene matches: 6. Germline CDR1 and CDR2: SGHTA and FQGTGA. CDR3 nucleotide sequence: TGTGCCAGCAGTTGGACTAGCGGAGCAAATGAGCAGTTCTTC. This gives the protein CASSWTSGANEQFF.

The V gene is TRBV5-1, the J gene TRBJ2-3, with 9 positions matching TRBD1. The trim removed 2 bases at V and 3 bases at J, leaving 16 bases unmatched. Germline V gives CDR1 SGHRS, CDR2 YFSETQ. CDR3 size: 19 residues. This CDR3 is CASSFQAPRGQGGTDTQYF. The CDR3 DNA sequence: TGCGCCAGCAGCTTTCAGGCCCCCCGGGGACAGGGAGGTACAGATACGCAGTATTTT.

The CDR3, as DNA: TGTGCCAGCAGCCAAACAGGGGTTTCCTATGGCTACACCTTC. Encoded protein: CASSQTGVSYGYTF. The chain recombines TRBV3-1 (or the pseudogene TRBV3-2) with TRBJ1-2; 7 bases are shared with TRBD1. The CDR3 length is 14 residues. The germline V gene has CDR1 LGHDT and CDR2 YNNKEL (reference sequence). The V segment lost 2 bases and the J segment 4 bases; nucleotides outside the gene matches: 4.

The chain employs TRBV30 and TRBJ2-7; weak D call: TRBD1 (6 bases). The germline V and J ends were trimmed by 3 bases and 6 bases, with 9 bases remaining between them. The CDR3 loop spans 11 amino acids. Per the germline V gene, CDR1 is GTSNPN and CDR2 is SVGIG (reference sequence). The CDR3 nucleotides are TGTGCCTGGAGGCAGGGGTTCGAGCAGTACTTC. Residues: CAWRQGFEQYF.

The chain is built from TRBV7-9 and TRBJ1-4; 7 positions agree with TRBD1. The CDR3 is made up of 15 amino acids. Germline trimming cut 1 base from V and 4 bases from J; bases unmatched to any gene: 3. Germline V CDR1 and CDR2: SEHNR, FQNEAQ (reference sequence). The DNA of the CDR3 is TGTGCCAGCAGCTTAGGGGACAGAGATAATGAAAAACTGTTTTTT. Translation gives CASSLGDRDNEKLFF.

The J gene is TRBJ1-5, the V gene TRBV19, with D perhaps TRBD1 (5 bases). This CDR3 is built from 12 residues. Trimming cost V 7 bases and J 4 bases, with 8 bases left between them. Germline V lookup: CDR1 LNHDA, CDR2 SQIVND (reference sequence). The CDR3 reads CASNRFNQPQHF. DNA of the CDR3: TGTGCCAGTAACAGGTTTAATCAGCCCCAGCATTTT.